Each of the 26 T cell receptor beta chains below was sequenced from the same sample in a study of blood T cells in healthy people across ages. The second PCR ran about 6 to 11 cycles with a sample-barcoded 5' primer and J-beta primers. From the 5' RACE reads, TCRdb called clonotypes with MiXCR, one entry per CDR3 protein. Of some 1.7 million distinct CDR3 sequences in the sample, 25% to 30% are singletons; the top ten hold 6.5% to 8.5%. Material: blood. These receptors were collected from a woman under 40 in good health.

There are a few counts of this clonotype. The chain combines TRBV20-1 with TRBJ1-1; possible D gene TRBD1, 6 bases. Trimming took 3 bases from V and 1 from J, leaving 15 bases between them. The germline V gene has CDR1 DFQATT and CDR2 SNEGSKA (reference sequence). CDR3 length equals 15 residues. The CDR3 loop is CSASGDIVSNTEAFF. CDR3 nucleotides: TGCAGTGCTAGTGGGGACATAGTTTCGAACACTGAAGCTTTCTTT.

This clonotype turned up a few times. The rearrangement uses TRBV5-1 and TRBJ2-1; 8 bases fit TRBD2. V trimming: 4 bases; J trimming: 2 bases; junction bases outside the gene matches: 8. Looked up from germline, CDR1 is SGHRS and CDR2 is YFSETQ. This CDR3 region has 16 residues. The CDR3 spells CASSLSRSGAYNEQFF. The CDR3 DNA reads TGCGCCAGCAGCCTGTCACGTAGCGGGGCCTACAATGAGCAGTTCTTC.

V and J are TRBV6-2 or TRBV6-3 and TRBJ2-4; TRBD2 aligns across 13 bases. The CDR3 has 15 amino acids. J was trimmed by 4 bases and V by 7 bases; bases with no gene match: 4. CDR1 MNHEY and CDR2 SVGEGT come from the germline V gene. CDR3 bases: TGTGCCAGCAAAGGGACTAGCGGGGCTAAAAACATTCAGTACTTC. Protein sequence: CASKGTSGAKNIQYF.

This clonotype appeared a few times. This chain links TRBV20-1 with TRBJ2-1; 9 nucleotides agree with TRBD1. Germline assignment: CDR1 DFQATT and CDR2 SNEGSKA (reference sequence). The CDR3 contains 13 residues. V dropped 1 base and J dropped 11; count of bases not matched to a gene: 6. CDR3 sequence: CSARVRTGVKQFF. DNA of the CDR3: TGCAGTGCTAGAGTAAGGACAGGGGTGAAGCAGTTCTTC.

In its sample, this clonotype was seen a few times. The DNA for the CDR3 is TGTGCCAGCAGTTTCTTGTTTATCGCAGGGCCTAACTATGGCTACACCTTC. This codes for CASSFLFIAGPNYGYTF. The gene calls are TRBV28 and TRBJ1-2, with TRBD1 as a possible D gene (5 bases). Germline-derived CDR1 and CDR2 are MDHEN and SYDVKM. Trimming cost V 3 bases and J 0 bases, with 17 bases left between them. This CDR3 is 17 amino acids long.

This clonotype was counted ten times or more. This chain links TRBV20-1 with TRBJ1-2, with a tentative D call TRBD1 (5 bases). The CDR3 has 16 amino acids. The V end was cut by 3 bases, the J end by 7 bases, with 24 bases between. The germline V gene has CDR1 DFQATT and CDR2 SNEGSKA (reference sequence). CDR3 DNA: TGCAGTGCTAGGAGAAAAGGAGTGGGGGGTGCCGTTGGCTACACCTTC. Amino acid sequence: CSARRKGVGGAVGYTF.

On this clonotype itself: This clone may be a read error of a much larger clone one base away. The gene calls are TRBV7-2 and TRBJ2-3, with D maybe TRBD2 (6 bases). Looked up from germline, CDR1 is SGHTA and CDR2 is FQGNSA. This CDR3 is built from 15 residues. In DNA, the CDR3 is TGTGCCGGCAGCTTAGCTAGCGAGAGCACAGATACGCAGTATTTT. Translation: CAGSLASESTDTQYF.

The genes are TRBV4-1 and TRBJ2-7; 11 bases align to TRBD2. The V gene's germline CDR1 is MGHRA and CDR2 YSYEKL. Losses at the gene ends were 0 bases for V and 7 bases for J; bases not matched to a gene: 11. The CDR3 extends over 17 amino acids. The CDR3 DNA sequence: TGCGCCAGCAGCCAAGATCTCGGGACTAGCGGACGGCAAGAGCAGTACTTC. Translation: CASSQDLGTSGRQEQYF.

The J gene is TRBJ1-5, the V gene TRBV6-2 or TRBV6-3; D gene ambiguous. Trimming took off 0 bases at V and 7 bases at J, with 7 bases between the two ends. The germline V gene encodes CDR1 MNHEY and CDR2 SVGEGT. The CDR3 contains 13 residues. In nucleotides, the CDR3 is TGTGCCAGCAGTTACTCGGGGTTCCAGCCCCAGCATTTT. Encoded protein: CASSYSGFQPQHF.

This clonotype was seen a handful of times. Written as DNA, the CDR3 is TGTGCCAGCAGCCCCGAGACCACTTTAGCGGGGGGGCGGAATGAGCAGTTCTTC. Encoded protein: CASSPETTLAGGRNEQFF. The chain joins TRBV11-3 to TRBJ2-1, with 11 bases fitting TRBD2. V gave up 5 bases and J gave up 7 bases; unmatched junction bases: 16. Germline assignment: CDR1 SGHNT and CDR2 YENEEA. The CDR3 runs to 18 residues.

V is TRBV27 and J is TRBJ2-3, with 11 bases identical to TRBD2. With V trimmed by 4 bases and J by 4 bases, 25 bases remained unmatched. Germline V CDR1 and CDR2: MNHEY, SMNVEV (reference sequence). The CDR3 has 22 amino acids. CDR3 nucleotide sequence: TGTGCCAGCAGTTGGCGCCCCCCCGGACTAGCGGGCCACAAGAGGAGCGCAGATACGCAGTATTTT. This gives the protein CASSWRPPGLAGHKRSADTQYF.

The rearrangement uses TRBV7-2 and TRBJ2-3; D may be TRBD1 (5 bases). CDR1 is SGHTA, CDR2 FQGNSA, per germline. The ends were cut back, 1 base at V and 4 bases at J, with 12 bases in the middle. The CDR3 length is 15 residues. The CDR3 DNA is TGTGCCAGCAGCTTAGGATCAGCAGGGCCAGATACGCAGTATTTT. This sequence encodes CASSLGSAGPDTQYF.

This clonotype was detected a few times. The chain employs TRBV20-1 and TRBJ2-1; no reliable D call. Deletions cut 0 bases from V and 0 bases from J, with 12 bases between. This CDR3 region has 16 residues. Per the germline V gene, CDR1 is DFQATT and CDR2 is SNEGSKA (reference sequence). This CDR3 reads CSARDVRKSSYNEQFF. The CDR3 region has the DNA TGCAGTGCTAGAGATGTCCGCAAGAGCTCCTACAATGAGCAGTTCTTC.

Comments on this clonotype: One junction end does not reproduce the germline sequence, and a read error may be involved. Written as DNA, the CDR3 is TGTGCCGGCAGCTCGTATAGCGGGAGCACAGATACGCAGTATTTT. This gives the protein CAGSSYSGSTDTQYF. The V and J genes are TRBV7-9 and TRBJ2-3; 7 bases line up with TRBD2. There are 15 residues in the CDR3. The germline CDR1 and CDR2 sequences are SEHNR and FQNEAQ (reference sequence).

The gene calls are TRBV6-2 or TRBV6-3 and TRBJ2-1; D gene ambiguous. The end of the DNA aligns better with TRBJ2-7, so the J call may be wrong. This CDR3 is 17 amino acids long. CDR1 MNHEY and CDR2 SVGEGT come from the germline V gene. CDR3 DNA: TGTGCCAGCAGGATGGAAACGAGAGGACCCTCCTACAATGAGCAGTACTTC. Its protein is CASRMETRGPSYNEQYF.

This clonotype was seen many times. The chain uses TRBV29-1 and TRBJ2-1; D not resolved. CDR1 SQVTM and CDR2 ANQGSEA come from the germline V gene. Trimming left V 7 bases short and J 7 bases short, with 11 bases between. The CDR3 consists of 11 residues. This CDR3 reads CSANPRNEQFF. The CDR3 DNA follows: TGCAGCGCCAACCCAAGGAATGAGCAGTTCTTC.

This clonotype was observed a few times. CDR3 region: CSAVVAGGRETQYF. CDR3 nucleotide sequence: TGCAGCGCTGTAGTGGCTGGGGGCAGAGAGACCCAGTACTTC. The V call is TRBV29-1, the J call TRBJ2-5, with D perhaps TRBD1 (6 bases). Trimming stripped 7 bases from V and 4 bases from J, with 19 bases between. The CDR3 has 14 residues. Germline loops: CDR1 SQVTM, CDR2 ANQGSEA.

CDR3 in amino acids: CSAQMTSGLRTQYF. In nucleotides, the CDR3 is TGCAGTGCTCAGATGACTAGCGGGTTAAGGACCCAGTACTTC. This chain uses TRBV20-1 with TRBJ2-5; 10 bases are shared with TRBD2. V trimming: 5 bases; J trimming: 7 bases; junction bases outside the gene matches: 10. CDR1 is DFQATT and CDR2 is SNEGSKA in the germline V gene (reference sequence). The CDR3 runs to 14 residues.

The gene calls are TRBV5-4 and TRBJ2-1; the match to TRBD2 covers 8 bases. Germline V gene data show CDR1 as SGHNT and CDR2 as YYREEE (reference sequence). CDR3 length: 15 residues. The trim removed 3 bases at V and 2 bases at J, leaving 4 bases unmatched. The CDR3 bases are TGTGCCAGCAGCTATAGCGGGACAACCTACAATGAGCAGTTCTTC. The encoded protein is CASSYSGTTYNEQFF.

This clonotype was seen a few times. This sequence joins TRBV28 and TRBJ1-4; D may be TRBD1 (5 bases). The CDR3 has 14 residues. Trimming removed 5 bases at V and 8 bases at J, with 15 bases between. Germline CDR1 is MDHEN and CDR2 is SYDVKM. CDR3 bases: TGTGCCAGCAGTCCCGGGGACGGATTGGAAAAACTGTTTTTT. Its translation: CASSPGDGLEKLFF.

The chain links TRBV7-9 to TRBJ1-1, with a possible D match to TRBD1 (5 bases). CDR1 is SEHNR and CDR2 is FQNEAQ in the germline V gene (reference sequence). Trimming removed 7 bases at V and 7 bases at J, with 10 bases between. The CDR3 contains 11 residues. The CDR3: CASKAGREAFF. The CDR3, as DNA: TGTGCCAGCAAAGCGGGACGTGAAGCTTTCTTT.

In its sample, this clonotype was seen many times. The chain couples TRBV7-9 to TRBJ2-3; possibly TRBD1 or TRBD2 for D (6 bases each). The CDR3 has 14 amino acids. The germline V and J ends were trimmed by 5 bases and 6 bases, with 15 bases remaining between them. Per germline, CDR1 SEHNR and CDR2 FQNEAQ (reference sequence). The CDR3 here is CASSPRGGRDTQYF. In nucleotides, the CDR3 is TGTGCCAGCAGCCCCAGGGGAGGCCGGGATACGCAGTATTTT.

This clonotype has only a few counts. The DNA for the CDR3 is TGTGCCAGCACCTATAACGACCCGGGGGGCGGAGAGACCCAGTACTTC. This codes for CASTYNDPGGGETQYF. The chain is built from TRBV2 and TRBJ2-4; possibly TRBD2 for D (7 bases). The J call may be wrong; the DNA end is better matched by TRBJ2-5. This CDR3 has 16 residues. The germline CDR1 and CDR2 sequences are SNHLY and FYNNEI.

This clonotype showed up just a few times. This chain uses TRBV27 with TRBJ1-4; D unresolved. Germline CDR1 is MNHEY and CDR2 is SMNVEV (reference sequence). Trimming took 3 bases from V and 11 from J, leaving 19 bases between them. CDR3 length equals 15 residues. CDR3 in DNA: TGTGCCAGCAGTTTTTCCGGGAGAGGGATTGGGAAACTGTTTTTT. Its protein product is CASSFSGRGIGKLFF.

This rearrangement joins TRBV12-5 to TRBJ2-1; a possible D gene is TRBD1 (5 bases). The CDR3 loop spans 15 amino acids. Trimming took off 5 bases at V and 5 bases at J, with 16 bases between the two ends. Germline V gene lookup returns CDR1 LGHNT and CDR2 FRNRAP. The CDR3 DNA is TGTGCTAGTGGTCCGCCCGCAGGGTACAACAATGAGCAGTTCTTC. The encoded protein is CASGPPAGYNNEQFF.

This chain connects TRBV20-1 to TRBJ2-4; tentatively, D is TRBD2 (6 bases). The J call may be wrong; the DNA end is better matched by TRBJ2-7. The CDR3 has 14 amino acids. The germline gives CDR1 DFQATT, CDR2 SNEGSKA (reference sequence). The CDR3 coding sequence is TGCAGTGCTAGGGAAGGGCGGGACTCCTACGAGCAGTACTTC. It is translated as CSAREGRDSYEQYF.